A selection of T cell receptor beta chains follows, all from one sample in a study of regulatory T cells in long-lasting Graves disease. Via MiXCR, TCRdb re-called the multiplex PCR reads, giving one row per CDR3 protein. The sample has around 400,000 distinct CDR3 sequences; about 15% are singletons. The sample was also reused in another study, on T cells in Graves' hyperthyroidism and ophthalmopathy.

Here the sequenced sample was peripheral blood mononuclear cells (PBMCs), taken at new diagnosis, from a patient treated with antithyroid drugs. Every receptor here comes from a woman aged 40 to 55 with Graves disease. CDR3s include the opening cysteine and the closing phenylalanine or tryptophan. The order of the fields is clone size, V gene, D gene, CDR3 length, J gene, CDR3 DNA, CDR3 protein. The D gene is left open where the match is weak. Clone sizes are given selectively: once, few, many, or a class where the clone is expanded.

many,TRBV11-2,TRBD1,14,TRBJ1-1,TGTGCCAGCGGACTCTCAGGGGGCCGAACTGAAGCTTTCTTT,CASGLSGGRTEAFF
many,TRBV29-1,TRBD2,15,TRBJ2-1,TGCAGCGTTGAATGGTGGACTAGCGCAAACAATGAGCAGTTCTTC,CSVEWWTSANNEQFF
many,TRBV28,NA,15,TRBJ2-2,TGTGCCAGCAGTTTTGGTCTTAGTACGCCCGGGGAGCTGTTTTTT,CASSFGLSTPGELFF
many,TRBV27,TRBD2,14,TRBJ2-1,TGTGCCAGCAAGGGGACTAGTTTGGTCAATGAGCAGTTCTTC,CASKGTSLVNEQFF
few,TRBV19,NA,15,TRBJ1-1,TGTGCCAGTAGTATACAGGGGCGTCGGAACACTGAAGCTTTCTTT,CASSIQGRRNTEAFF
NA,TRBV18,TRBD1,17,TRBJ1-1,TGTGCCAGCTCACCAGCTCCCGGGACAGTCATGAACACTGAAGCTTTCTTT,CASSPAPGTVMNTEAFF
many,TRBV5-1,NA,13,TRBJ2-2,TGCGCCAGCAGCTTGGTAGTGACCGGGGAGCTGTTTTTT,CASSLVVTGELFF
NA,TRBV7-3,NA,14,TRBJ2-1,TGTGCCAGCGGCCGGGACTCGCTCTCCGATGAGCAGTTCTTC,CASGRDSLSDEQFF
many,TRBV20-1,NA,11,TRBJ2-7,TGCAGTGCTAGATCTTACTACGAGCAGTACTTC,CSARSYYEQYF
many,TRBV14,NA,16,TRBJ2-7,TGTGCCAGCAGCCATTTCTCGCACGGGGGGCATCGAGAGCAGTACTTC,CASSHFSHGGHREQYF
many,TRBV29-1,NA,14,TRBJ1-2,TGCAGCGTCCTTGTTGGCGGGCCTAACTATGGCTACACCTTC,CSVLVGGPNYGYTF
many,TRBV20-1,TRBD1,15,TRBJ2-7,TGCAGTGCTAGAGGGGACAGGGGCGAATCCTACGAGCAGTACTTC,CSARGDRGESYEQYF
NA,TRBV4-1,NA,14,TRBJ2-1,TGCGCCAGCAGCCAAGGAAAGATCTACAATGAGCAGTTCTTC,CASSQGKIYNEQFF
NA,TRBV4-1,NA,19,TRBJ2-5,TGCGCCAGCAGCCAAGTGGGGACTCCCAGGGAGGGGGGCGTAGAGACCCAGTACTTC,CASSQVGTPREGGVETQYF
few,TRBV6-2/TRBV6-3,NA,14,TRBJ2-7,TGTGCCAGCAGTGGACCAGGACGCTCCTACGAGCAGTACTTC,CASSGPGRSYEQYF
many,TRBV2,NA,12,TRBJ2-1,TGTGCCAGCACTGGTAACTACAATGAGCAGTTCTTC,CASTGNYNEQFF
NA,TRBV29-1,NA,11,TRBJ1-2,TGCAGCGTTGTTTTATTAAGTGGCTACACCTTC,CSVVLLSGYTF
many,TRBV7-8,TRBD2,16,TRBJ2-1,TGTGCCAGCAGCTTAGCGCGACTAGCGGGATACAATGAGCAGTTCTTC,CASSLARLAGYNEQFF
NA,TRBV7-9,NA,17,TRBJ1-4,TGTGCCAGCAGCTTAGCTGAACAGGGCGCAACTAATGAAAAACTGTTTTTT,CASSLAEQGATNEKLFF
many,TRBV28,TRBD2,19,TRBJ2-1,TGTGCCAGCAGTTTTACCGGACTAGCGGAATCAAGCTCCTACAATGAGCAGTTCTTC,CASSFTGLAESSSYNEQFF
many,TRBV2,TRBD1,15,TRBJ1-2,TGTGCCAGCAGTGAAACCTGGACAGGGGGTGAGGGCTACACCTTC,CASSETWTGGEGYTF
many,TRBV5-1,NA,15,TRBJ2-1,TGCGCCAGCAGCCCGGGCGGGGAAGACTGGGATGAGCAGTTCTTC,CASSPGGEDWDEQFF
many,TRBV9,TRBD2,15,TRBJ2-3,TGTGCCAGCAGCCAAACTAGCGGGGGCACAGATACGCAGTATTTT,CASSQTSGGTDTQYF
few,TRBV7-2,TRBD2,16,TRBJ2-1,TGTGCCAGCAGCTACGGACTAGCGGGGCCATACAATGAGCAGTTCTTC,CASSYGLAGPYNEQFF